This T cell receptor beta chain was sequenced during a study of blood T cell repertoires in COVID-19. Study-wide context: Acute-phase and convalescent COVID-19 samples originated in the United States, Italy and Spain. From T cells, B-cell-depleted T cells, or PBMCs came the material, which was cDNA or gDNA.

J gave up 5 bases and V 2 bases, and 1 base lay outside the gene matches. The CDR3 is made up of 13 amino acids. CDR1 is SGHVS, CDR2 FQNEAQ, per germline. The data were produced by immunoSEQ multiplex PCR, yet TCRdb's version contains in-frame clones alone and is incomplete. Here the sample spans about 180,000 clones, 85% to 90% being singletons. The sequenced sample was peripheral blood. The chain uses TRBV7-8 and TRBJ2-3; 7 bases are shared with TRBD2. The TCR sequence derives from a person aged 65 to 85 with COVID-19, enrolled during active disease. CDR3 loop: CASSLPGGDTQYF. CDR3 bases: TGTGCCAGCAGCTTACCGGGAGGAGATACGCAGTATTTT.